Listed here are 20 T cell receptor beta chains from one sample, sequenced in a study of T cells in Graves' hyperthyroidism and ophthalmopathy. TCR beta CDR3 regions were amplified from RNA transcripts. Researchers ran a first-round RT-PCR on the TCR CDR3 using the HTBI primer set. Via MiXCR, TCRdb re-called the multiplex PCR reads, giving one row per CDR3 protein. The repertoire consists of a few hundred thousand distinct CDR3 sequences, with about 13% occurring once and the leading ten covering over 8.5%. The source material was blood. Receptors originate from a woman between 18 and 29 years old with Graves' hyperthyroidism.

Many counts were recorded for this clonotype. The chain combines TRBV28 with TRBJ2-3; D unresolved. This CDR3 region has 15 residues. Trimming pared 6 bases from V and 6 bases from J, leaving 19 bases between. Germline loops: CDR1 MDHEN, CDR2 SYDVKM. CDR3 sequence reads: CASSPGSESRDTQYF. CDR3 nucleotide sequence: TGTGCCAGCAGCCCTGGGTCGGAAAGTCGGGATACGCAGTATTTT.

The CDR3 bases are TGTGCCAGCAGTTCCGGGACTAGCGGGAGCGGGTCCTACAATGAGCAGTTCTTC. Amino acid sequence: CASSSGTSGSGSYNEQFF. V usage is TRBV9 and J usage is TRBJ2-1, with TRBD2 matching over 14 bases. V shed 5 bases, J shed 1 base, and the junction held 8 bases outside the gene matches. Germline V gene data show CDR1 as SGDLS and CDR2 as YYNGEE. The CDR3 runs to 18 residues. The whole variable domain, filled in from reference TRBV9 and TRBJ2-1, reads DSGVTQTPKHLITATGQRVTLRCSPRSGDLSVYWYQQSLDQGLQFLIQYYNGEERAKGNILERFSAQQFPDLHSELNLSSLELGDSALYFCASSSGTSGSGSYNEQFFGPGTRLTVL.

Comment on this clonotype: A read error may be the cause here, since a much bigger clone is one base away. The CDR3 coding sequence is TGCGCCAGCAGCTTGGAGGCGGGAGAGGGCCAGCAGTACTTC. The encoded protein is CASSLEAGEGQQYF. J is TRBJ2-7 and V is TRBV5-1; 7 nucleotides agree with TRBD2. In germline, CDR1 is SGHRS, CDR2 YFSETQ. The CDR3 spans 14 residues. Germline trimming cut 0 bases from V and 8 bases from J; bases unmatched to any gene: 8.

This clonotype was detected a few times. The gene calls are TRBV20-1 and TRBJ2-2; D might be TRBD2 (6 bases). This CDR3 is built from 16 residues. Germline values: CDR1 DFQATT, CDR2 SNEGSKA (reference sequence). V shed 0 bases and J shed 4 bases, with 15 bases lying between them. The CDR3 sequence: CSARDQRRGSTGELFF. The DNA for the CDR3 is TGCAGTGCTAGAGACCAGCGGAGGGGTTCCACCGGGGAGCTGTTTTTT.

Ten or more counts support this clonotype. This rearrangement joins TRBV3-1 to TRBJ2-7; the match to TRBD1 covers 9 bases. This CDR3 is built from 19 residues. Per germline, CDR1 LGHDT and CDR2 YNNKEL (reference sequence). The V and J ends lost 1 base and 6 bases, in that order; junction bases with no gene match: 19. The DNA of the CDR3 is TGTGCCAGCAGCCAAGTTGCCGGGACAGGGCCTAAAAAACCGGGCGAGCAGTACTTC. As protein: CASSQVAGTGPKKPGEQYF.

In this sample, this clonotype turned up many times. The chain links TRBV9 to TRBJ1-2; unclear D gene. The CDR3 sequence is 13 residues long. CDR1 and CDR2 from the germline V gene are SGDLS and YYNGEE. V was pared by 0 bases and J by 6 bases, with 9 bases between. DNA for the CDR3: TGTGCCAGCAGCGTAGTTGGTCGTAATGGCTACACCTTC. This gives the protein CASSVVGRNGYTF.

This clonotype was seen many times. This chain links TRBV11-2 with TRBJ2-7; perhaps TRBD2 as D (5 bases). The CDR3 length is 14 residues. The germline V gene has CDR1 SGHAT and CDR2 FQNNGV. Trimming took 1 base from V and 7 from J, leaving 14 bases between them. CDR3 bases: TGTGCCAGCAGCTTAGCCATCCGAGGCGGGGAGCAGTACTTC. Amino acid sequence: CASSLAIRGGEQYF.

This clonotype was observed a handful of times. The rearrangement links TRBV29-1 to TRBJ2-1; 10 bases agree with TRBD1. Germline-derived CDR1 and CDR2 are SQVTM and ANQGSEA. The CDR3 totals 14 residues. Unmatched junction bases numbered 4, after V lost 4 bases and J lost 4 bases. CDR3 sequence: CSVVGTGAYNEQFF. DNA for the CDR3: TGCAGCGTTGTGGGGACAGGGGCGTACAATGAGCAGTTCTTC.

This chain joins TRBV3-1 and TRBJ2-5, with 8 bases lining up with TRBD2. Unmatched junction bases numbered 7, after V lost 3 bases and J lost 7 bases. The CDR3 has 14 amino acids. Germline values: CDR1 LGHDT, CDR2 YNNKEL (reference sequence). This CDR3 reads CASSQGSGGVTQYF. CDR3 in DNA: TGTGCCAGCAGCCAGGGAAGCGGGGGAGTGACCCAGTACTTC.

This clonotype was counted at least ten times. The CDR3 loop reads CASTPGTGGKGEQFF. The CDR3 DNA follows: TGTGCCAGCACCCCCGGGACAGGGGGCAAGGGTGAGCAGTTCTTC. The chain joins TRBV2 to TRBJ2-1; 12 bases are a match to TRBD1. Unmatched junction bases numbered 10, after V lost 7 bases and J lost 9 bases. From germline, CDR1 is SNHLY and CDR2 FYNNEI. This CDR3 spans 15 amino acids.

The sample holds many counts of this clonotype. The chain uses TRBV5-1 and TRBJ2-2, with D unclear. Germline assignment: CDR1 SGHRS and CDR2 YFSETQ. V was clipped by 0 bases and J by 7 bases, with 13 bases between them. CDR3 size: 15 residues. The chain's CDR3 is CASSLVAENHGELFF. The CDR3 DNA reads as TGCGCCAGCAGCTTGGTTGCGGAAAATCACGGGGAGCTGTTTTTT.

This chain links TRBV4-1 with TRBJ2-1, with 7 bases matching TRBD2. Per the germline V gene, CDR1 is MGHRA and CDR2 is YSYEKL. V gave up 0 bases and J gave up 6 bases; unmatched junction bases: 2. CDR3 length equals 14 residues. This chain's CDR3 is CASSQEGRANEQFF. CDR3 DNA: TGCGCCAGCAGCCAAGAGGGGAGGGCCAATGAGCAGTTCTTC.

This clonotype was seen many times. The chain couples TRBV6-1 to TRBJ1-1; no clear D. CDR1 is MNHNS, CDR2 SASEGT, per germline. V lost 5 bases to trimming and J lost 7 bases, with 14 bases between them. The CDR3 is 13 residues long. The CDR3 nucleotides are TGTGCCAGCAGTCCGCCCGGACGGATTGAAGCTTTCTTT. It encodes CASSPPGRIEAFF.

The sample holds many counts of this clonotype. CDR3 nucleotides: TGTGCCAGCAGTGAATTCGGGACAGGGAACTATGGCTACACCTTC. Translation: CASSEFGTGNYGYTF. This chain links TRBV25-1 with TRBJ1-2; the match to TRBD1 covers 9 bases. V lost 1 base and J lost 2; bases outside the gene matches: 2. This CDR3 comprises 15 residues. Germline CDR1 reads MGHDK; CDR2 reads SYGVNS.

This clonotype occurred many times. The chain links TRBV28 to TRBJ2-7; D is perhaps TRBD1 or TRBD2 (5 bases each). V lost 6 bases, J lost 2 bases, and 11 bases lay in between. The CDR3 spans 13 residues. Germline CDR1 and CDR2: MDHEN and SYDVKM. CDR3 sequence reads: CASRGTEAYEQYF. The CDR3 DNA reads as TGTGCCAGCAGGGGGACGGAAGCCTACGAGCAGTACTTC.

This clonotype was counted ten times or more. This chain joins TRBV12-3 or TRBV12-4 and TRBJ2-5; D is possibly TRBD2 (6 bases). Trimming pared 5 bases from V and 7 bases from J, leaving 11 bases between. CDR3 length: 12 amino acids. CDR3 DNA sequence: TGTGCCAGCAGTGGGGGAGGTGCGACCCAGTACTTC. Amino acids: CASSGGGATQYF.

This clonotype was recorded many times. This chain connects TRBV7-9 to TRBJ2-1, with TRBD2 matching over 7 bases. Trimming cost V 4 bases and J 0 bases; bases outside gene matches: 15. The CDR3 contains 19 residues. Germline V CDR1 and CDR2: SEHNR, FQNEAQ (reference sequence). DNA for the CDR3: TGTGCCAGCAGCTCCCCAGTGCGGGGGACCTATAGCTCCTACAATGAGCAGTTCTTC. Protein: CASSSPVRGTYSSYNEQFF.

Ten or more counts support this clonotype. The rearrangement links TRBV9 to TRBJ2-7, with 9 bases matching TRBD2. Germline lookup yields CDR1 SGDLS and CDR2 YYNGEE. V shed 4 bases and J 6 bases; nucleotides not matched to a gene: 5. There are 13 residues in the CDR3. The CDR3 region is CASSTGTSSEQYF. The CDR3, as DNA: TGTGCCAGCAGCACGGGGACTAGCAGCGAGCAGTACTTC.

The V and J genes are TRBV5-1 and TRBJ2-5; D may match TRBD1 or TRBD2 (5 bases each). The germline V gene has CDR1 SGHRS and CDR2 YFSETQ. The germline V and J ends were trimmed by 0 bases and 0 bases, with 15 bases remaining between them. The CDR3 is made up of 17 amino acids. CDR3 residues: CASSLGPGRMYQETQYF. CDR3 coding DNA: TGCGCCAGCAGCTTGGGACCGGGACGGATGTACCAAGAGACCCAGTACTTC.

This clonotype was seen a handful of times. The gene calls are TRBV6-1 and TRBJ1-3; D not certain. Per germline, CDR1 MNHNS and CDR2 SASEGT. V was shortened by 6 bases and J by 8 bases, with 8 bases between the two germline ends. The CDR3 has 11 amino acids. CDR3 sequence (DNA): TGTGCCAGCAGGTCAGAGGACACCATATATTTT. This sequence encodes CASRSEDTIYF.